This T cell receptor beta chain was obtained from a study of cytomegalovirus exposure and HLA in healthy donors. The PCR employed 60 Vbeta primers together with 13 Jbeta primers. The authors' processing: An analysis performed later counted 60 million to 90 million unique TCR beta chains (approximately 12 million of them shared). Sequenced by immunoSEQ multiplex PCR; TCRdb stores in-frame clones only, minus some. The V and J calls and clone size are taken from that table; D and trimming were inferred from the DNA. The data hold about 64,000 clones, with less than 90% observed a single time. The CDR3 runs 14 residues. Deletions cut 8 bases from V and 1 base from J, with 13 bases between. Germline V gene data show CDR1 as MNHEY and CDR2 as SMNVEV (reference sequence).

The TCR comes from a female donor in good health and CMV-seronegative. This rearrangement joins TRBV27 to TRBJ2-3, with D possibly being TRBD2 (7 bases). The sample taken for sequencing was PBMCs. The CDR3 protein is CASRGGGGTDTQYF. The CDR3 bases are TGTGCCAGCCGCGGAGGGGGGGGCACAGATACGCAGTATTTT.